This T cell receptor beta chain was recovered during a study of blood T cell repertoires in COVID-19. This clone was recorded only once. This CDR3 has 13 residues. Trimming removed 6 bases from V and 8 bases from J; junction bases left unmatched: 7. Germline lookup yields CDR1 SGHDN and CDR2 FVKESK. Clones were read by immunoSEQ multiplex PCR, and TCRdb kept only the in-frame ones, dropping some. Altogether approximately 400,000 clones are present, more than 70% being singletons, with the ten largest covering approximately 1.3%. The J gene is TRBJ1-1, the V gene TRBV14, with 9 nucleotides matching TRBD1. This receptor was obtained from a man aged 30-40 years who had recovered from COVID-19. What was sequenced was PBMCs or T cells enriched from blood (not recorded which). The CDR3 loop reads CASRRTGAREAFF. Here the CDR3 DNA reads TGTGCCAGCAGAAGGACAGGGGCTCGGGAAGCTTTCTTT.